The clone carrying this T cell receptor beta chain was counted only a few times. Its antigen is still unknown. This sample stems from a study of CD8 T cells in ankylosing spondylitis. TCR beta libraries were made by quantitative 5'-RACE with molecular barcodes. One entry per CDR3 protein results from TCRdb running MiXCR on the 5' RACE reads. The sample yields under 200,000 distinct CDR3 sequences, around 13% seen once. Study results and caveats: Past studies reported some motif variants in reactive arthritis synovial fluid and blood.

There are 17 residues in the CDR3. The germline CDR1 and CDR2 sequences are MGHRA and YSYEKL. V gave up 4 bases and J gave up 4 bases; unmatched junction bases: 12. Material for sequencing was blood, either unsorted or a sorted T cell fraction (not recorded which). The clonotype originates from a female donor with ankylosing spondylitis or in good health (not recorded which). V usage is TRBV4-1 and J usage is TRBJ2-3, with TRBD1 matching 9 bases. CDR3 nucleotides: TGCGCCAGCAGCCTATCGGCCGGGACAGGGATCCCAGATACGCAGTATTTT. Translation: CASSLSAGTGIPDTQYF.